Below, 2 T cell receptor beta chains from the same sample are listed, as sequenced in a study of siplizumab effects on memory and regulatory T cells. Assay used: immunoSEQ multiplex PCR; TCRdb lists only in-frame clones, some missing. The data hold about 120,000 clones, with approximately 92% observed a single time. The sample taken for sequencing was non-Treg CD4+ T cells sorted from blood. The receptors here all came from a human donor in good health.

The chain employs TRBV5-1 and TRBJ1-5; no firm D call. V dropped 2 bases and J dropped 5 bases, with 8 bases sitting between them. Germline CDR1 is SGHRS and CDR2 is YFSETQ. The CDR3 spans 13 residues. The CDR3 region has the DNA TGCGCCAGCAGCTTTCGGCCCGATCAGCCCCAGCATTTT. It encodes CASSFRPDQPQHF.

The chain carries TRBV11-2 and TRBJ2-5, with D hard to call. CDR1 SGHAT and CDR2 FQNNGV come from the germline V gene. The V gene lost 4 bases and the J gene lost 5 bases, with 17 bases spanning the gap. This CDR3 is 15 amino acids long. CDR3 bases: TGTGCCAGCAGCTCCCAACGCGGTCGGGCGGAGACCCAGTACTTC. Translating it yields CASSSQRGRAETQYF.